These 11 T cell receptor beta chains share one sample of origin, sequenced in a study of human T cells and chemical hapten exposure. Time point given: pre-sensitization, week 0. Treatment defined: therapeutic diphenylcyclopropenone sensitization with weekly scalp DPC. One entry per CDR3 protein, called by TCRdb with MiXCR from the RACE reads. The data show approximately 320,000 distinct CDR3 sequences, around 5.5% seen once. Source: whole blood, taken in connection with sensitization to the hapten diphenylcyclopropenone (DPC). The receptor source for this set is a young woman with alopecia areata. Some clones in this sample may be carry-over from other donors' samples.

This clonotype showed up many times. The chain uses TRBV5-6 and TRBJ2-3, with unresolved D. V lost 1 base to trimming and J lost 0 bases, with 6 bases between them. Germline V gives CDR1 SGHDT, CDR2 YYEEEE. CDR3 size: 14 residues. The CDR3 DNA is TGTGCCAGCAGCTTGCCAGGTAGCACAGATACGCAGTATTTT. As protein: CASSLPGSTDTQYF.

There are many counts of this clonotype. V and J are TRBV3-1 and TRBJ2-3; D uncertain. Germline CDR1 LGHDT, CDR2 YNNKEL (reference sequence). The germline V and J ends were trimmed by 0 bases and 8 bases, with 12 bases remaining between them. This CDR3 has 14 amino acids. CDR3 nucleotides: TGTGCCAGCAGCCAAGATCCGGCGTCAGTTACGCAGTATTTT. Protein product: CASSQDPASVTQYF.

Many counts were recorded for this clonotype. This chain joins TRBV7-9 and TRBJ2-5; 7 bases match TRBD2. V trimming: 10 bases; J trimming: 1 base; junction bases outside the gene matches: 6. Germline CDR1 SEHNR, CDR2 FQNEAQ (reference sequence). The CDR3 is 13 residues long. The CDR3 DNA follows: TGTGCCACCGAGTGGGGGGGCCAAGAGACCCAGTACTTC. Protein: CATEWGGQETQYF.

This clonotype was counted at least ten times. The chain joins TRBV10-3 to TRBJ2-3; D is undetermined. There are 12 residues in the CDR3. V was trimmed by 2 bases and J by 6 bases, leaving 6 bases between them. The germline CDR1 and CDR2 sequences are ENHRY and SYGVKD. The DNA for the CDR3 is TGTGCCATCAGTGAGATCGGGGATACGCAGTATTTT. Translation: CAISEIGDTQYF.

This clonotype turned up a few times. The gene calls are TRBV20-1 and TRBJ1-4; a possible D gene is TRBD1 (5 bases). Trimming shortened V by 3 bases and J by 0 bases, and 8 bases separated the two germline ends. Germline V CDR1 and CDR2: DFQATT, SNEGSKA (reference sequence). The CDR3 runs 14 residues. In DNA form, the CDR3 reads TGCAGTGCTAGTCCGGGGGCAACTAATGAAAAACTGTTTTTT. It is translated as CSASPGATNEKLFF.

J is TRBJ1-1 and V is TRBV6-5; D gene ambiguous. Looked up from germline, CDR1 is MNHEY and CDR2 is SVGAGI. There are 14 residues in the CDR3. Trimming took 0 bases from V and 7 from J, leaving 12 bases between them. For the CDR3, the DNA is TGTGCCAGCAGTTACTCGACAAGCATGCGTGAAGCTTTCTTT. Translating gives CASSYSTSMREAFF.

This clonotype was seen a handful of times. The rearrangement joins TRBV12-3 or TRBV12-4 to TRBJ2-1; tentative D call: TRBD1 (6 bases). V lost 1 base to trimming and J lost 9 bases, with 10 bases between them. The CDR3 is 13 amino acids. CDR3 in amino acids: CASSLVGAGEQFF. In nucleotides, the CDR3 is TGTGCCAGCAGTTTAGTGGGGGCTGGTGAGCAGTTCTTC.

The table lists this clonotype with many counts. The CDR3 bases are TGTGCCAGCACCTTAGGGGGTACTTACAATGAGCAGTTCTTC. This encodes CASTLGGTYNEQFF. This rearrangement joins TRBV12-3 or TRBV12-4 to TRBJ2-1; a possible D gene is TRBD1 (6 bases). With 7 bases removed from V and 4 bases from J, the gap between germline ends came to 14 bases. This CDR3 is 14 amino acids long.

This clonotype was observed many times. The rearrangement joins TRBV12-3 or TRBV12-4 to TRBJ2-2; possibly TRBD2 for D (6 bases). V lost 11 bases and J 8 bases, leaving 18 bases between the germline ends. The length of the CDR3 is 13 residues. Here the CDR3 DNA reads TGTGCCGGCTCCCGAGGAGGGTTGGGGGAGCTGTTTTTT. This codes for CAGSRGGLGELFF.

This clonotype was seen at least ten times. J is TRBJ2-2 and V is TRBV7-8; 8 bases are a match to TRBD1. The germline V gene encodes CDR1 SGHVS and CDR2 FQNEAQ. This CDR3 has 15 amino acids. With V trimmed by 4 bases and J by 6 bases, 7 bases remained unmatched. The CDR3 DNA reads TGTGCCAGCAGCTCCAGCGACAGGGGAGCCGGGGAGCTGTTTTTT. It translates to CASSSSDRGAGELFF.

At least ten counts were recorded for this clonotype. This sequence joins TRBV2 and TRBJ2-5; TRBD2 might be the D (5 bases). The ends were cut back, 9 bases at V and 2 bases at J, with 19 bases in the middle. The CDR3 extends over 15 amino acids. Germline V gene sequence: CDR1 SNHLY, CDR2 FYNNEI. CDR3 residues: CASPIAPLDQETQYF. CDR3 in DNA: TGTGCCAGTCCGATAGCCCCACTAGATCAAGAGACCCAGTACTTC.